This passage covers 16 T cell receptor beta chains from one sample sequenced in a study of T cells in Graves' hyperthyroidism and ophthalmopathy. RNA transcripts were the template for amplifying TCR beta CDR3 regions. RT-PCR in the first round (using the HTBI primer set) targeted the TCR CDR3. One entry per CDR3 protein, called by TCRdb with MiXCR from the multiplex PCR reads. The repertoire holds a few hundred thousand distinct CDR3 sequences, 20% to 25% seen once, with around 48% in the top ten. Sequencing input: blood. The receptors were sampled from a woman aged 50 to 60 with Graves' hyperthyroidism.

This clonotype was counted many times. The J gene is TRBJ2-2, the V gene TRBV3-1; D unresolved. Trimming stripped 4 bases from V and 6 bases from J, with 6 bases between. Germline-derived CDR1 and CDR2 are LGHDT and YNNKEL (reference sequence). This CDR3 spans 12 amino acids. CDR3 residues: CASSPLAGELFF. Here the CDR3 DNA reads TGTGCCAGCAGCCCCTTAGCCGGGGAGCTGTTTTTT.

This clonotype was found a few times. The genes are TRBV20-1 and TRBJ2-1, with 11 positions matching TRBD1. The V segment lost 5 bases and the J segment 2 bases; nucleotides outside the gene matches: 2. The CDR3 is made up of 14 amino acids. CDR1 DFQATT and CDR2 SNEGSKA come from the germline V gene (reference sequence). Here the CDR3 reads CSARTGGTYNEQFF. The CDR3 bases are TGCAGTGCTCGGACAGGGGGCACCTACAATGAGCAGTTCTTC.

This clonotype has just a few counts. The chain couples TRBV12-3 or TRBV12-4 to TRBJ2-1, with 9 bases identical to TRBD2. With V trimmed by 3 bases and J by 8 bases, 8 bases remained unmatched. The CDR3 sequence is 15 residues long. The CDR3 spells CASSLVAGGKDEQFF. DNA of the CDR3: TGTGCCAGCAGTTTGGTGGCGGGAGGGAAGGATGAGCAGTTCTTC.

The gene calls are TRBV11-2 and TRBJ2-3; D gene ambiguous. Germline lookup yields CDR1 SGHAT and CDR2 FQNNGV. CDR3 length: 14 residues. The V and J ends lost 2 bases and 2 bases respectively, with 8 bases between them. CDR3 sequence: CASSLLGLTDTQYF. The CDR3 DNA is TGTGCCAGCAGCTTATTGGGCCTCACAGATACGCAGTATTTT.

This chain joins TRBV10-3 and TRBJ2-3; 10 positions match TRBD2. The V and J ends lost 7 bases and 1 base, in that order; junction bases with no gene match: 8. The CDR3 runs 16 residues. CDR1 is ENHRY, CDR2 SYGVKD, per germline. The CDR3 loop reads CAITAGSGGRTDTQYF. CDR3 sequence (DNA): TGTGCCATCACCGCGGGTAGCGGGGGGCGCACAGATACGCAGTATTTT.

This clonotype was seen repeatedly, ten times or more. The chain employs TRBV7-8 and TRBJ2-3; a possible D gene is TRBD2 (6 bases). Per the germline V gene, CDR1 is SGHVS and CDR2 is FQNEAQ. The ends were cut back, 2 bases at V and 2 bases at J, with 14 bases in the middle. The CDR3 is made up of 16 amino acids. The CDR3 is CASSLWPRDSTDTQYF. The CDR3 DNA reads TGTGCCAGCAGCTTATGGCCCCGGGACTCCACAGATACGCAGTATTTT.

This sequence joins TRBV28 and TRBJ1-5; the match to TRBD1 covers 7 bases. In germline, CDR1 is MDHEN, CDR2 SYDVKM. V trimming: 6 bases; J trimming: 6 bases; junction bases outside the gene matches: 17. The CDR3 spans 17 residues. The CDR3 loop reads CASRLYRGGSAGQPQHF. For the CDR3, the DNA is TGTGCCAGCAGGCTTTATCGAGGGGGCTCAGCAGGTCAGCCCCAGCATTTT.

This clonotype was seen more than once but under ten times. The gene calls are TRBV9 and TRBJ2-2, with 14 positions matching TRBD2. CDR1 and CDR2 from the germline V gene are SGDLS and YYNGEE. The CDR3 runs 18 residues. Unmatched junction bases numbered 5, after V lost 2 bases and J lost 2 bases. In nucleotides, the CDR3 is TGTGCCAGCAGCGTTGGACTAGCGGGGGGCAAAAACACCGGGGAGCTGTTTTTT. Encoded protein: CASSVGLAGGKNTGELFF. Filled out from reference TRBV9 and TRBJ2-2, the complete variable domain reads DSGVTQTPKHLITATGQRVTLRCSPRSGDLSVYWYQQSLDQGLQFLIQYYNGEERAKGNILERFSAQQFPDLHSELNLSSLELGDSALYFCASSVGLAGGKNTGELFFGEGSRLTVL.

About this clonotype: With a much larger clone just one base away, this may be a read error. The gene calls are TRBV28 and TRBJ1-5; possible D gene TRBD1, 6 bases. Trimming shortened V by 8 bases and J by 7 bases, and 12 bases separated the two germline ends. The CDR3 runs to 12 residues. Looked up from germline, CDR1 is MDHEN and CDR2 is SYDVKM. CDR3 region: CASARQVQPQHF. The CDR3 region has the DNA TGTGCCAGCGCCAGACAGGTACAGCCCCAGCATTTT.

This sequence joins TRBV12-3 or TRBV12-4 and TRBJ1-5; D may be TRBD1 (5 bases). The CDR3 totals 13 residues. Trimming pared 9 bases from V and 5 bases from J, leaving 14 bases between. The CDR3 nucleotides read TGTGCCAGTTCGGGGGTGGGGGATCAGCCCCAGCATTTT. Translating it yields CASSGVGDQPQHF.

This clonotype was observed a handful of times. The CDR3 sequence: CASSFSGTGANVLTF. In DNA form, the CDR3 reads TGCGCCAGCAGCTTTAGTGGCACTGGGGCCAACGTCCTGACTTTC. This chain uses TRBV5-1 with TRBJ2-6; D is unclear. Per the germline V gene, CDR1 is SGHRS and CDR2 is YFSETQ. The CDR3 is made up of 15 amino acids. With 2 bases removed from V and 2 bases from J, the gap between germline ends came to 8 bases. Full variable domain (outside the CDR3, taken from reference TRBV5-1 and TRBJ2-6): KAGVTQTPRYLIKTRGQQVTLSCSPISGHRSVSWYQQTPGQGLQFLFEYFSETQRNKGNFPGRFSGRQFSNSRSEMNVSTLELGDSALYLCASSFSGTGANVLTFGAGSRLTVL.

V and J are TRBV5-1 and TRBJ1-2; D gene unclear. Trimming removed 5 bases from V and 8 bases from J, with 16 bases in between. Germline V gene sequence: CDR1 SGHRS, CDR2 YFSETQ. The CDR3 has 13 residues. In DNA form, the CDR3 reads TGCGCCAGCAGTCTTACAGTATTGGAAGGCTACACCTTC. Amino acids: CASSLTVLEGYTF.

This clonotype was observed a handful of times. The chain links TRBV28 to TRBJ2-3, with 8 bases identical to TRBD2. Germline lookup yields CDR1 MDHEN and CDR2 SYDVKM. Trimming removed 8 bases from V and 5 bases from J; junction bases left unmatched: 12. This CDR3 is built from 15 residues. In DNA, the CDR3 is TGTGCCAGCGCAACTAGCGGATCAGGGAGAGATACGCAGTATTTT. It translates to CASATSGSGRDTQYF. The full variable domain, rest sourced from reference TRBV28 and TRBJ2-3, is DVKVTQSSRYLVKRTGEKVFLECVQDMDHENMFWYRQDPGLGLRLIYFSYDVKMKEKGDIPEGYSVSREKKERFSLILESASTNQTSMYLCASATSGSGRDTQYFGPGTRLTVL.

This clonotype was seen at least ten times. The V call is TRBV28, the J call TRBJ2-1, with D unclear. The germline gives CDR1 MDHEN, CDR2 SYDVKM. This CDR3 contains 14 residues. The V and J ends lost 5 bases and 6 bases respectively, with 14 bases between them. For the CDR3, the DNA is TGTGCCAGCAGTCGACACGGCAGCTCCAATGAGCAGTTCTTC. Translation: CASSRHGSSNEQFF.

This clonotype was seen only a few times. The gene calls are TRBV7-9 and TRBJ1-2; D gene unclear. The CDR3 has 12 residues. Trimming shortened V by 5 bases and J by 3 bases, and 7 bases separated the two germline ends. Germline assignment: CDR1 SEHNR and CDR2 FQNEAQ (reference sequence). DNA for the CDR3: TGTGCCAGCAGCGGCGGGGACTATGGCTACACCTTC. Its protein product is CASSGGDYGYTF. The variable domain in full, with the rest retrieved from reference TRBV7-9 and TRBJ1-2, is DTGVSQNPRHKITKRGQNVTFRCDPISEHNRLYWYRQTLGQGPEFLTYFQNEAQLEKSRLLSDRFSAERPKGSFSTLEIQRTEQGDSAMYLCASSGGDYGYTFGSGTRLTVV.

This clonotype appeared a few times. This chain uses TRBV28 with TRBJ1-1; D is possibly TRBD1 (5 bases). The CDR3 is made up of 14 amino acids. V gave up 7 bases and J gave up 3 bases, with 15 bases separating them. The germline V gene has CDR1 MDHEN and CDR2 SYDVKM. The CDR3, as DNA: TGTGCCAGCACCCTCGACAGTCCTTACACTGAAGCTTTCTTT. Encoded protein: CASTLDSPYTEAFF.